Shown below are 22 T cell receptor beta chains from a single sample sequenced in a study of cytomegalovirus exposure and HLA in healthy donors. The PCR contained 60 Vbeta and 13 Jbeta primers. The data were produced by immunoSEQ multiplex PCR, yet TCRdb's version contains in-frame clones alone and is incomplete. The table lists around 230,000 clones, 85% of them singletons. Specimen: PBMCs. The receptor set was obtained from a girl aged 2 to 9 in good health and CMV-seronegative.

Regarding this clone: Distinct nucleotide sequences in the sample also encode this CDR3. The V call is TRBV5-1, the J call TRBJ1-1; the D gene is possibly TRBD1 (5 bases). V lost 0 bases and J 4 bases, leaving 10 bases between the germline ends. This CDR3 spans 14 amino acids. Looked up from germline, CDR1 is SGHRS and CDR2 is YFSETQ. Here the CDR3 DNA reads TGCGCCAGCAGCTTGGCTGGGGGAGGCACTGAAGCTTTCTTT. Residues: CASSLAGGGTEAFF.

J is TRBJ2-7 and V is TRBV27; the match to TRBD2 covers 9 bases. This CDR3 has 15 amino acids. The junction had 8 bases not matched to a gene; V was cut back by 2 bases and J by 6 bases. CDR1 and CDR2 from the germline V gene are MNHEY and SMNVEV (reference sequence). CDR3 DNA sequence: TGTGCCAGCAGTTTAAGGGGGCGGGAGGGGTCCGAGCAGTACTTC. The encoded protein is CASSLRGREGSEQYF.

V gene TRBV7-3 combines with J gene TRBJ2-1; TRBD1 matches 9 bases. The CDR3 totals 18 residues. CDR1 SGHTA and CDR2 FQGTGA come from the germline V gene. Trimming cost V 4 bases and J 3 bases; bases outside gene matches: 13. CDR3 DNA: TGTGCCAGCAGCTACGGACAGGGGTTCGGCGCAGGCTACAATGAGCAGTTCTTC. This sequence encodes CASSYGQGFGAGYNEQFF.

CDR3 protein: CASSLHNYGYTF. The CDR3 region has the DNA TGTGCCAGCAGTTTACATAACTATGGCTACACCTTC. V gene TRBV6-5 combines with J gene TRBJ1-2; unclear D gene. Germline V CDR1 and CDR2: MNHEY, SVGAGI. The CDR3 length is 12 residues. The ends were cut back, 4 bases at V and 1 base at J, with 4 bases in the middle.

The chain has TRBV2 and TRBJ1-3; unclear D gene. Germline CDR1 and CDR2: SNHLY and FYNNEI. Trimming pared 11 bases from V and 0 bases from J, leaving 11 bases between. CDR3 length: 13 amino acids. CDR3 region: CAHWADSGNTIYF. CDR3 nucleotide sequence: TGTGCCCATTGGGCAGACTCTGGAAACACCATATATTTT.

The chain links TRBV18 to TRBJ2-1; D may be TRBD1 (6 bases). V was pared by 6 bases and J by 6 bases, with 15 bases between. CDR3 length equals 14 residues. From germline, CDR1 is KGHSH and CDR2 LQKENI. CDR3 residues: CASSKQGLFNEQFF. The CDR3 nucleotides read TGTGCCAGCTCCAAACAGGGTTTGTTCAATGAGCAGTTCTTC.

This CDR3 reads CASSLRGPQGNVNTGELFF. The CDR3 bases are TGCGCCAGCAGCTTGAGGGGGCCCCAGGGGAACGTGAACACCGGGGAGCTGTTTTTT. This chain uses TRBV5-1 with TRBJ2-2; TRBD1 aligns across 7 bases. Germline loops: CDR1 SGHRS, CDR2 YFSETQ. The CDR3 covers 19 residues. V trimming: 1 base; J trimming: 1 base; junction bases outside the gene matches: 13.

This clone was detected only once. The gene calls are TRBV7-9 and TRBJ2-3; 8 nucleotides line up with TRBD1. This CDR3 has 15 residues. CDR1 and CDR2 from the germline V gene are SEHNR and FQNEAQ (reference sequence). The trim removed 1 base at V and 3 bases at J, leaving 3 bases unmatched. For the CDR3, the DNA is TGTGCCAGCAGCTTAGGGACAGGGTTTACAGATACGCAGTATTTT. This encodes CASSLGTGFTDTQYF.

The V and J genes are TRBV6-5 and TRBJ1-3; D is ambiguous. CDR1 is MNHEY and CDR2 is SVGAGI in the germline V gene. The V gene lost 0 bases and the J gene lost 0 bases, with 6 bases spanning the gap. This CDR3 spans 15 amino acids. The CDR3, as DNA: TGTGCCAGCAGTTACTCGACTAGCTCTGGAAACACCATATATTTT. This encodes CASSYSTSSGNTIYF.

This chain connects TRBV19 to TRBJ2-1, with D possibly being TRBD2 (5 bases). The germline gives CDR1 LNHDA, CDR2 SQIVND (reference sequence). V was cut by 0 bases and J by 7 bases, with 10 bases left in between. CDR3 length: 14 residues. CDR3 DNA: TGTGCCAGTAGTATAGATAGGACTCGGAATGAGCAGTTCTTC. Translation: CASSIDRTRNEQFF.

The chain combines TRBV2 with TRBJ2-5; possibly TRBD2 for D (6 bases). Looked up from germline, CDR1 is SNHLY and CDR2 is FYNNEI. The CDR3 consists of 15 residues. The V gene lost 7 bases and the J gene lost 0 bases, with 15 bases spanning the gap. CDR3 amino acids: CASKPLAPDQETQYF. For the CDR3, the DNA is TGTGCCAGCAAGCCACTAGCCCCGGACCAAGAGACCCAGTACTTC.

This clone was seen only once. The CDR3 sequence is CAWSLGAGIPEQYF. CDR3 coding DNA: TGTGCCTGGAGTCTAGGCGCGGGAATTCCCGAGCAGTACTTC. The rearrangement links TRBV30 to TRBJ2-7; D possibly corresponds to TRBD2 (6 bases). The CDR3 length is 14 residues. Germline V gives CDR1 GTSNPN, CDR2 SVGIG (reference sequence). The germline V and J ends were trimmed by 2 bases and 6 bases, with 17 bases remaining between them.

In its sample, this clone was seen once. An end of the junction does not agree with germline; a read error may underlie this. This rearrangement joins TRBV5-6 to TRBJ2-1; TRBD2 aligns across 13 bases. Germline CDR1 SGHDT, CDR2 YYEEEE. CDR3 size: 14 residues. CDR3 in DNA: TGTGCCAGCAGCTTGGCGGGGGAACTAGCGGGAGGGGTCTTC. It encodes CASSLAGELAGGVF.

The V and J genes are TRBV18 and TRBJ1-1; unclear D gene. With 0 bases removed from V and 0 bases from J, the gap between germline ends came to 14 bases. The CDR3 is 17 amino acids. The germline gives CDR1 KGHSH, CDR2 LQKENI. The CDR3 spells CASSPPKKQIMNTEAFF. The DNA of the CDR3 is TGTGCCAGCTCACCACCGAAAAAACAGATCATGAACACTGAAGCTTTCTTT.

The V call is TRBV6-5, the J call TRBJ1-2; D remains unclear. The CDR3 extends over 14 amino acids. CDR1 is MNHEY, CDR2 SVGAGI, per germline. V was pared by 6 bases and J by 5 bases, with 16 bases between. The CDR3 sequence is CASSRPLSRYGYTF. Written as DNA, the CDR3 is TGTGCCAGCAGCCGACCCCTATCGAGGTATGGCTACACCTTC.

This sequence joins TRBV27 and TRBJ2-7; D is possibly TRBD1 (5 bases). Trimming shortened V by 6 bases and J by 2 bases, and 14 bases separated the two germline ends. Germline assignment: CDR1 MNHEY and CDR2 SMNVEV (reference sequence). The CDR3 contains 14 residues. DNA of the CDR3: TGTGCCAGCAGATCTAACAGGTTGGCCTACGAGCAGTACTTC. Its protein is CASRSNRLAYEQYF.

About this clone itself: Other DNA sequences in this specimen translate into the identical CDR3. J is TRBJ2-2 and V is TRBV18, with TRBD1 matching 7 bases. CDR3 length equals 14 residues. Germline CDR1 reads KGHSH; CDR2 reads LQKENI. Trimming at V came to 3 bases and at J to 4 bases, leaving 2 bases not matched to a gene. The CDR3 loop is CASSPPGGTGELFF. Written as DNA, the CDR3 is TGTGCCAGCTCACCTCCAGGGGGCACCGGGGAGCTGTTTTTT.

The rearrangement uses TRBV28 and TRBJ2-1, with 13 bases that match TRBD2. V lost 10 bases, J lost 5 bases, and 11 bases stayed unmatched. The CDR3 runs 16 residues. From germline, CDR1 is MDHEN and CDR2 SYDVKM. The CDR3 spells CATWTSGRVLNNEQFF. The CDR3 DNA follows: TGTGCCACCTGGACTAGCGGGAGAGTTTTGAACAATGAGCAGTTCTTC.

The chain has TRBV10-1 and TRBJ1-5, with 9 bases identical to TRBD1. CDR3 length: 17 residues. V gave up 0 bases and J gave up 0 bases; unmatched junction bases: 3. CDR1 is WNHNN, CDR2 SYGVQD, per germline (reference sequence). The DNA for the CDR3 is TGCGCCAGCAGTGAGTCCGGACAGGGGTATAGCAATCAGCCCCAGCATTTT. This translates into CASSESGQGYSNQPQHF.

J is TRBJ1-1 and V is TRBV6-5; 8 positions agree with TRBD1. The CDR3 length is 15 residues. V lost 7 bases and J lost 3; bases outside the gene matches: 10. The germline gives CDR1 MNHEY, CDR2 SVGAGI. The CDR3 nucleotides are TGTGCCAGCACCGAAGCCCGGACAGGGCACACTGAAGCTTTCTTT. Translated: CASTEARTGHTEAFF.

The rearrangement joins TRBV2 to TRBJ1-5; 7 positions match TRBD1. Germline assignment: CDR1 SNHLY and CDR2 FYNNEI. The CDR3 spans 15 residues. Losses at the gene ends were 6 bases for V and 1 base for J; bases not matched to a gene: 6. CDR3 sequence reads: CASRSTGDSNQPQHF. CDR3 coding DNA: TGTGCCAGCAGGTCCACAGGGGACAGCAATCAGCCCCAGCATTTT. The variable domain in full, with the rest retrieved from reference TRBV2 and TRBJ1-5, is EPEVTQTPSHQVTQMGQEVILRCVPISNHLYFYWYRQILGQKVEFLVSFYNNEISEKSEIFDDQFSVERPDGSNFTLKIRSTKLEDSAMYFCASRSTGDSNQPQHFGDGTRLSIL.

This clone was seen a single time. The same CDR3 also results from other DNA sequences found in this sample. This rearrangement joins TRBV20-1 to TRBJ1-2, with D perhaps TRBD1 (5 bases). Germline lookup yields CDR1 DFQATT and CDR2 SNEGSKA (reference sequence). Deletions cut 3 bases from V and 6 bases from J, with 5 bases between. The CDR3 consists of 10 residues. This chain's CDR3 is CSASRDGYTF. In DNA form, the CDR3 reads TGCAGTGCTAGCAGGGATGGCTACACCTTC.